Sequencing of this T cell receptor beta chain was carried out in a study of T cell responses to AZD1222 COVID-19 vaccine. Looking at the study overall: Second-dose timings of about 4 or about 12 weeks were pooled.

A note on this clone: Antigen: not known.

Study results and limitations: The study found vaccine-associated CD4 TCRs spanning spike, dominant at 160-218 and 743-854. Regions left unmutated in variants are reportedly the target of nearly half of spike-specific TCRs.

Clones were read by immunoSEQ multiplex PCR, and TCRdb kept only the in-frame ones, dropping some. Among about 150,000 clones, over 85% were seen once, and the ten largest hold 18%. CDR3 length: 13 residues. The V gene lost 3 bases and the J gene lost 7 bases, with 9 bases spanning the gap. Germline CDR1 is MDHEN and CDR2 is SYDVKM. The chain uses TRBV28 and TRBJ1-4; a possible D gene is TRBD1 (6 bases). The receptor was derived from an adult in good health. The sample in question was peripheral blood, obtained on day 0 of AZD1222 vaccination. CDR3 bases: TGTGCCAGCAGTTTTGAGGGGGTTGAAAAACTGTTTTTT. Translation: CASSFEGVEKLFF.